Each of the 28 T cell receptor beta chains below was sequenced from the same sample in a study of blood T cell repertoires in COVID-19. Assay: immunoSEQ multiplex PCR; the TCRdb copy retains only in-frame clones and omits some. The sample shows over 100,000 clones, roughly 82% of them seen only once. Sequencing was performed on peripheral blood. These receptors all come from a woman older than 75 with active or convalescent COVID-19.

The rearrangement uses TRBV2 and TRBJ2-5; D ambiguous. CDR1 and CDR2 (germline): SNHLY, FYNNEI. This CDR3 has 12 residues. Trimming took off 4 bases at V and 5 bases at J, with 8 bases between the two ends. Written as DNA, the CDR3 is TGTGCCAGCAGTGGCCTGAGGGAGACCCAGTACTTC. Translating it yields CASSGLRETQYF.

V and J are TRBV19 and TRBJ1-5; D possibly corresponds to TRBD1 (6 bases). V was pared by 3 bases and J by 0 bases, with 12 bases between. Germline V gene sequence: CDR1 LNHDA, CDR2 SQIVND (reference sequence). This CDR3 is 16 amino acids long. The DNA of the CDR3 is TGTGCCAGTAGTATCGGCAAGGGGGTTAGCAATCAGCCCCAGCATTTT. Translated, it gives CASSIGKGVSNQPQHF.

This clone was observed a single time. The chain recombines TRBV19 with TRBJ1-2, with 8 bases aligning to TRBD1. From germline, CDR1 is LNHDA and CDR2 SQIVND (reference sequence). This CDR3 is built from 15 residues. The J segment lost 5 bases and the V segment lost 5 bases, leaving 10 bases of the junction unmatched. The CDR3 is CASSVDRGAVYGYTF. As DNA, the CDR3 is TGTGCCAGTAGTGTCGACAGGGGAGCAGTGTATGGCTACACCTTC.

Details on this clone: Other DNA sequences in this specimen translate into the identical CDR3. V gene TRBV11-2 combines with J gene TRBJ2-7; 10 bases line up with TRBD1. The trim removed 1 base at V and 3 bases at J, leaving 0 bases unmatched. Germline CDR1 and CDR2: SGHAT and FQNNGV. The CDR3 covers 14 residues. The CDR3 nucleotides read TGTGCCAGCAGCTTAGGGACAGGGGGCTACGAGCAGTACTTC. Amino acid sequence: CASSLGTGGYEQYF.

The V and J genes are TRBV5-8 and TRBJ2-3; 10 bases line up with TRBD1. CDR3 length: 17 residues. V shed 3 bases and J 2 bases; nucleotides not matched to a gene: 9. CDR1 is SGHTS, CDR2 YDEGEE, per germline. CDR3 residues: CASSSGQGIRSTDTQYF. CDR3 nucleotide sequence: TGTGCCAGCAGCTCGGGACAGGGGATCCGATCCACAGATACGCAGTATTTT.

This clone was observed a few times. The rearrangement joins TRBV7-2 to TRBJ2-3; 10 nucleotides agree with TRBD2. The CDR3 totals 18 residues. Trimming removed 0 bases from V and 10 bases from J; junction bases left unmatched: 16. Germline V CDR1 and CDR2: SGHTA, FQGNSA. This CDR3 is CASSLALSAATGTSAQYF. CDR3 nucleotides: TGTGCCAGCAGCTTAGCGCTTTCGGCAGCTACCGGGACTAGCGCGCAGTATTTT.

V usage is TRBV10-3 and J usage is TRBJ2-1; 13 bases line up with TRBD2. Trimming at V came to 2 bases and at J to 8 bases, leaving 6 bases not matched to a gene. CDR3 size: 16 residues. Germline V gene sequence: CDR1 ENHRY, CDR2 SYGVKD. CDR3 sequence (DNA): TGTGCCATCAGTGAGGGACTAGCGGGAGTTAGAGATGAGCAGTTCTTC. Its translation: CAISEGLAGVRDEQFF.

The V call is TRBV27, the J call TRBJ2-7, with a possible D match to TRBD1 (6 bases). The length of the CDR3 is 13 residues. V lost 6 bases, J lost 6 bases, and 15 bases lay in between. Germline CDR1 MNHEY, CDR2 SMNVEV (reference sequence). The CDR3 DNA is TGTGCCAGCAGCTACAGGGAACGGGCCGAGCAGTACTTC. This gives the protein CASSYRERAEQYF.

The chain uses TRBV12-3 or TRBV12-4 and TRBJ2-7; no clear D gene. V lost 1 base, J lost 7 bases, and 11 bases lay in between. This CDR3 region has 13 residues. CDR3 nucleotide sequence: TGTGCCAGCAGTTTAGTCAGGTCTGGTGAGCAGTACTTC. It yields the protein CASSLVRSGEQYF.

The chain links TRBV2 to TRBJ2-3; 11 bases fit TRBD2. From germline, CDR1 is SNHLY and CDR2 FYNNEI. This CDR3 region has 15 residues. The J segment lost 5 bases and the V segment lost 8 bases, leaving 9 bases of the junction unmatched. The DNA for the CDR3 is TGTGCCAGCCGGGCGCTAGCGGGAGGTTTAGATACGCAGTATTTT. Its translation: CASRALAGGLDTQYF.

J is TRBJ2-1 and V is TRBV7-8, with 11 bases fitting TRBD1. CDR1 is SGHVS, CDR2 FQNEAQ, per germline. The CDR3 consists of 15 residues. V dropped 5 bases and J dropped 2; count of bases not matched to a gene: 2. CDR3 residues: CASSQGQGAYNEQFF. The CDR3 DNA follows: TGTGCCAGCAGCCAGGGACAGGGGGCCTACAATGAGCAGTTCTTC.

The V and J genes are TRBV18 and TRBJ1-2, with D maybe TRBD1 (6 bases). Trimming removed 0 bases from V and 3 bases from J, with 14 bases in between. CDR1 KGHSH and CDR2 LQKENI come from the germline V gene. The CDR3 contains 16 residues. The CDR3 region has the DNA TGTGCCAGCTCACCACCGGGGGCAGAATCGGACTATGGCTACACCTTC. Amino acids: CASSPPGAESDYGYTF.

The sample holds one count of this clone. The V gene is TRBV3-1 (or the pseudogene TRBV3-2), the J gene TRBJ2-3; 7 bases line up with TRBD1. The CDR3 covers 15 residues. Germline CDR1 and CDR2: LGHDT and YNNKEL (reference sequence). V lost 4 bases, J lost 0 bases, and 4 bases stayed unmatched. CDR3 residues: CASSPGTVSTDTQYF. The CDR3, as DNA: TGTGCCAGCAGCCCCGGGACAGTTAGCACAGATACGCAGTATTTT.

This chain connects TRBV9 to TRBJ2-7; TRBD1 might be the D (5 bases). CDR1 SGDLS and CDR2 YYNGEE come from the germline V gene. The CDR3 runs 12 residues. Between the trimmed V and J ends, which lost 7 bases and 3 bases, there was a span of 11 bases. CDR3 DNA: TGTGCCAGCGGTCCAGGGCGCTACGAGCAGTACTTC. Encoded protein: CASGPGRYEQYF.

The rearrangement joins TRBV9 to TRBJ2-1; D gene unclear. With 0 bases removed from V and 10 bases from J, the gap between germline ends came to 8 bases. Germline assignment: CDR1 SGDLS and CDR2 YYNGEE. There are 12 residues in the CDR3. CDR3 sequence: CASSVDTKEQFF. DNA for the CDR3: TGTGCCAGCAGCGTAGATACTAAAGAGCAGTTCTTC.

The rearrangement uses TRBV5-8 and TRBJ2-3, with TRBD2 matching 8 bases. The CDR3 runs 16 residues. The germline V gene has CDR1 SGHTS and CDR2 YDEGEE. V lost 0 bases and J lost 3; bases outside the gene matches: 6. CDR3 coding DNA: TGTGCCAGCAGCTTGGGGGGGACTAGGGGTACAGATACGCAGTATTTT. Residues: CASSLGGTRGTDTQYF. Variable domain in full (rest from reference TRBV5-8 and TRBJ2-3): EAGVTQSPTHLIKTRGQQATLRCSPISGHTSVYWYQQALGLGLQFLLWYDEGEERNRGNFPPRFSGRQFPNYSSELNVNALELEDSALYLCASSLGGTRGTDTQYFGPGTRLTVL.

The rearrangement links TRBV27 to TRBJ2-4; unclear D gene. From germline, CDR1 is MNHEY and CDR2 SMNVEV (reference sequence). Trimming left V 0 bases short and J 0 bases short, with 6 bases between. The CDR3 spans 15 residues. CDR3 in DNA: TGTGCCAGCAGTTTATCGACATCAGCCAAAAACATTCAGTACTTC. This gives the protein CASSLSTSAKNIQYF.

This rearrangement joins TRBV3-1 (or the pseudogene TRBV3-2) to TRBJ1-1, with unresolved D. Germline CDR1 is LGHDT and CDR2 is YNNKEL (reference sequence). The CDR3 consists of 14 residues. V shed 0 bases and J shed 1 base, with 6 bases lying between them. CDR3 amino acids: CASSQEIRNTEAFF. CDR3 coding DNA: TGTGCCAGCAGCCAAGAAATCCGGAACACTGAAGCTTTCTTT.

The chain carries TRBV6-5 and TRBJ1-2; TRBD1 aligns across 7 bases. This CDR3 is 16 amino acids long. The trim removed 2 bases at V and 2 bases at J, leaving 8 bases unmatched. Germline V lookup: CDR1 MNHEY, CDR2 SVGAGI. CDR3 protein: CASSYGSGGFNYGYTF. The CDR3 coding sequence is TGTGCCAGCAGTTACGGGTCAGGGGGTTTCAACTATGGCTACACCTTC.

This chain connects TRBV7-9 to TRBJ1-4; 7 bases are a match to TRBD1. CDR1 SEHNR and CDR2 FQNEAQ come from the germline V gene (reference sequence). CDR3 length equals 14 residues. Germline trimming cut 4 bases from V and 8 bases from J; bases unmatched to any gene: 7. The CDR3 DNA reads TGTGCCAGCAGCTCGGGACAGCCCCGAGAAAAACTGTTTTTT. Residues: CASSSGQPREKLFF.

The chain couples TRBV5-1 to TRBJ2-1; TRBD2 might be the D (5 bases). Looked up from germline, CDR1 is SGHRS and CDR2 is YFSETQ. The CDR3 contains 15 residues. The germline V and J ends were trimmed by 0 bases and 4 bases, with 11 bases remaining between them. This CDR3 is CASSLDGNTYNEQFF. The CDR3 nucleotides read TGCGCCAGCAGCTTGGACGGGAACACTTACAATGAGCAGTTCTTC.

The chain couples TRBV9 to TRBJ2-1, with 11 nucleotides matching TRBD2. CDR1 is SGDLS, CDR2 YYNGEE, per germline. The trim removed 4 bases at V and 4 bases at J, leaving 4 bases unmatched. The CDR3 consists of 15 residues. CDR3 coding DNA: TGTGCCAGCAGCCTCCGACTAGCGGGGTACAATGAGCAGTTCTTC. It encodes CASSLRLAGYNEQFF. The full variable domain, its missing parts supplied by reference TRBV9 and TRBJ2-1, is DSGVTQTPKHLITATGQRVTLRCSPRSGDLSVYWYQQSLDQGLQFLIQYYNGEERAKGNILERFSAQQFPDLHSELNLSSLELGDSALYFCASSLRLAGYNEQFFGPGTRLTVL.

CDR3 sequence: CSARAKTGAFF. In DNA, the CDR3 is TGCAGTGCTAGAGCTAAGACAGGAGCTTTCTTT. The genes are TRBV20-1 and TRBJ1-1, with a tentative D call TRBD1 (6 bases). V shed 1 base and J shed 10 bases, with 10 bases lying between them. This CDR3 has 11 residues. Germline lookup yields CDR1 DFQATT and CDR2 SNEGSKA (reference sequence).

V and J are TRBV5-1 and TRBJ2-1; 8 bases match TRBD1. The CDR3 has 12 amino acids. J gave up 10 bases and V 4 bases, and 4 bases lay outside the gene matches. In germline, CDR1 is SGHRS, CDR2 YFSETQ. As DNA, the CDR3 is TGCGCCAGCAGCGTGGACAGGGCGGAGCAGTTCTTC. Translated, it gives CASSVDRAEQFF.

The chain recombines TRBV6-5 with TRBJ2-5; D is perhaps TRBD2 (6 bases). The CDR3 has 15 amino acids. Trimming stripped 0 bases from V and 5 bases from J, with 13 bases between. The V gene's germline CDR1 is MNHEY and CDR2 SVGAGI. The CDR3 protein is CASSYSAGLMETQYF. In DNA, the CDR3 is TGTGCCAGCAGTTACTCGGCGGGGCTAATGGAGACCCAGTACTTC.

Details on this clone: Other DNA sequences in this specimen translate into the identical CDR3. This chain connects TRBV5-5 to TRBJ1-2; TRBD1 matches at 9 bases. The ends lost 4 bases at V and 6 bases at J; junction bases unmatched: 4. The CDR3 is 13 amino acids. Germline V gene lookup returns CDR1 SGHKS and CDR2 YYEKEE (reference sequence). This CDR3 is CASSLRQGDGYTF. The CDR3 DNA reads as TGTGCCAGCAGCCTGCGACAGGGGGATGGCTACACCTTC.

V gene TRBV2 combines with J gene TRBJ1-2; D is ambiguous. CDR1 SNHLY and CDR2 FYNNEI come from the germline V gene. CDR3 length equals 15 residues. The V and J ends lost 1 base and 4 bases respectively, with 13 bases between them. This chain's CDR3 is CASSEGAHSGYGYTF. For the CDR3, the DNA is TGTGCCAGCAGTGAAGGGGCCCACAGCGGCTATGGCTACACCTTC.

This chain connects TRBV7-6 to TRBJ2-1, with TRBD1 matching over 9 bases. Germline V gene data show CDR1 as SGHVS and CDR2 as FNYEAQ. The CDR3 consists of 15 residues. V lost 5 bases, J lost 2 bases, and 4 bases stayed unmatched. The CDR3 loop is CASSPRQGAYNEQFF. The CDR3 DNA is TGTGCCAGCAGCCCCCGACAGGGGGCCTACAATGAGCAGTTCTTC.